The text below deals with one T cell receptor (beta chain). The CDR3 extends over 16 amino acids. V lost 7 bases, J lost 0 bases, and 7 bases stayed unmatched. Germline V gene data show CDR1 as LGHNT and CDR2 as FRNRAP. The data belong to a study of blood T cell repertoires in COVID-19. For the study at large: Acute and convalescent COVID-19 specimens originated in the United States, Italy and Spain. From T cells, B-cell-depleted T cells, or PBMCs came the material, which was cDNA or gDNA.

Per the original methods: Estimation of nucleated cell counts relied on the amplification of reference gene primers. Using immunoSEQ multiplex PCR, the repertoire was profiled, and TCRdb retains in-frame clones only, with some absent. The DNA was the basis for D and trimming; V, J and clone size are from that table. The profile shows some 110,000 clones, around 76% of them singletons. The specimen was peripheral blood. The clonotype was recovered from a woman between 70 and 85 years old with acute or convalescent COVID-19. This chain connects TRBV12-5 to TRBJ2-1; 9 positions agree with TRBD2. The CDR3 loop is CASAISGGSSYNEQFF. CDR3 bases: TGTGCTAGTGCCATTAGCGGGGGAAGCTCCTACAATGAGCAGTTCTTC. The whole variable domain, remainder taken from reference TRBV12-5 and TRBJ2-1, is DARVTQTPRHKVTEMGQEVTMRCQPILGHNTVFWYRQTMMQGLELLAYFRNRAPLDDSGMPKDRFSAEMPDATLATLKIQPSEPRDSAVYFCASAISGGSSYNEQFFGPGTRLTVL.